Listed below are T cell receptor beta chains from one sample, sequenced in a study of OX40 agonist ivuxolimab in advanced cancers. Data came from immunoSEQ multiplex PCR; TCRdb stores just in-frame clones and leaves some out. The sample includes about 82,000 clones, about 90% of them seen just once. The material was CD4+ or CD8+ T cells sorted from blood, obtained in a trial of the OX40 agonist ivuxolimab. The receptor set was obtained from an adult with an advanced solid tumor such as melanoma, head and neck, liver or kidney cancer. CDR3s include the opening cysteine and the closing phenylalanine or tryptophan. The size field is filled for only some rows; it gives once, few, many or a size class.

j_call: TRBJ1-5; v_call: TRBV5-6; clone_size: many; cdr3_aa: CASSSGTVAQPQHF
j_call: TRBJ2-3; v_call: TRBV10-3; clone_size: NA; cdr3_aa: CAISESDNWSTDTQYF
j_call: TRBJ2-3; v_call: TRBV6-4; clone_size: NA; cdr3_aa: CASSEGTQSTDTQYF
j_call: TRBJ1-6; v_call: TRBV19; clone_size: NA; cdr3_aa: CASSGQGYSPLHF
j_call: TRBJ1-6; v_call: TRBV7-3; clone_size: NA; cdr3_aa: CASSSTGVGSPLHF
j_call: TRBJ2-5; v_call: TRBV30; clone_size: NA; cdr3_aa: CAWRGAQETQYF
j_call: TRBJ2-7; v_call: TRBV13; clone_size: NA; cdr3_aa: CASSLGPAGGTYEQYF
j_call: TRBJ1-2; v_call: TRBV13; clone_size: NA; cdr3_aa: CASSSTGTGYGYTF
j_call: TRBJ2-2; v_call: TRBV6-6; clone_size: NA; cdr3_aa: CASKEGANTGELFF
j_call: TRBJ1-2; v_call: TRBV12-5; clone_size: NA; cdr3_aa: CASGRQGDYGYTF
j_call: TRBJ1-2; v_call: TRBV6-4; clone_size: once; cdr3_aa: CASPPEFAVWALDGYTF
j_call: TRBJ1-4; v_call: TRBV13; clone_size: NA; cdr3_aa: CASSLQGSTNEKLFF